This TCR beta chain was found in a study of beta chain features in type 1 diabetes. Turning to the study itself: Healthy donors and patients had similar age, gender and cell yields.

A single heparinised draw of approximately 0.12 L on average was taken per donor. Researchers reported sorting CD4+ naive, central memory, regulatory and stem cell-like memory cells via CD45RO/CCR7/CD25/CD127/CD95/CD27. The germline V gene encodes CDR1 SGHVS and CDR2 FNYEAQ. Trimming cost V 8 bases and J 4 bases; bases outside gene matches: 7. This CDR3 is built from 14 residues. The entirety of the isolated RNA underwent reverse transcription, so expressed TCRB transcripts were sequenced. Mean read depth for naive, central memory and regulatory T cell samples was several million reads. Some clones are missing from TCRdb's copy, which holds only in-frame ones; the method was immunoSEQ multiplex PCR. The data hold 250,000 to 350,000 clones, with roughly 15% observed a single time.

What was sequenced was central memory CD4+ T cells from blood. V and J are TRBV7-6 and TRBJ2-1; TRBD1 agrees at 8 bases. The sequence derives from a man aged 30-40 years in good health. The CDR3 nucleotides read TGTGCCAGCGCCCAACGGACAGGGTACAATGAGCAGTTCTTC. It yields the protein CASAQRTGYNEQFF. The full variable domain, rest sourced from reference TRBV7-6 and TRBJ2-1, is GAGVSQSPRYKVTKRGQDVALRCDPISGHVSLYWYRQALGQGPEFLTYFNYEAQQDKSGLPNDRFSAERPEGSISTLTIQRTEQRDSAMYRCASAQRTGYNEQFFGPGTRLTVL.